This T cell receptor (beta chain) was sequenced in a study of cytomegalovirus exposure and HLA in healthy donors. PCR amplification relied on 60 Vbeta primers (plus 13 Jbeta primers). Generated by immunoSEQ multiplex PCR, the TCRdb table keeps only in-frame clones and is missing some. The sample has approximately 54,000 clones. V lost 4 bases and J lost 4, with 14 bases in between. The CDR3 consists of 14 residues. CDR1 is SGHRS, CDR2 YFSETQ, per germline. This sequence originates from a middle-aged woman in good health and CMV-seronegative. V is TRBV5-1 and J is TRBJ1-2; D is perhaps TRBD1 (5 bases). The sequenced sample consisted of PBMCs. CDR3 in DNA: TGCGCCAGCAGCGACAGAAGCTCATCCTATGGCTACACCTTC. Its translation is CASSDRSSSYGYTF.